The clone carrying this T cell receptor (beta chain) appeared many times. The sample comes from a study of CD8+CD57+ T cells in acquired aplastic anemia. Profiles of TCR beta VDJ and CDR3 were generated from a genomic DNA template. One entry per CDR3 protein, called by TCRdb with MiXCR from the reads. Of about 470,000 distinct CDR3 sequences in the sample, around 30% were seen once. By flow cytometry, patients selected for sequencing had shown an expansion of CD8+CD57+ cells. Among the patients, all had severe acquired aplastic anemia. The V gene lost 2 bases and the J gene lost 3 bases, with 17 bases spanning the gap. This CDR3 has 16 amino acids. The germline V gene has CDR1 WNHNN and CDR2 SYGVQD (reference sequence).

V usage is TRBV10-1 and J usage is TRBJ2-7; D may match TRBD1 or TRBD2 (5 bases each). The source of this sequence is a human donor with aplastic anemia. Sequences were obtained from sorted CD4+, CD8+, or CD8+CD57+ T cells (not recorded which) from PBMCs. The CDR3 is CASSEPGTVRIYEQYF. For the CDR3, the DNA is TGCGCCAGCAGTGAGCCCGGGACGGTTAGGATCTACGAGCAGTACTTC.